These 16 T cell receptor beta chains originate from one sample sequenced in a study of T cell repertoires in cytomegalovirus infection. A single record per CDR3 protein comes from TCRdb applying MiXCR to the reads. The sample contains 700,000 to 850,000 distinct CDR3 sequences, 32% of which appear only once. No antigens are known for them. The sample consisted of cultured CD8+ T cells from PBMCs, taken from culture after CMV antigen stimulation. The receptors were sampled from a human donor in good health (CMV status not recorded). Some clones in this sample may be carry-over from other donors' samples.

At least ten counts were recorded for this clonotype. V and J are TRBV7-8 and TRBJ1-3; D not certain. The CDR3 has 15 amino acids. CDR1 SGHVS and CDR2 FQNEAQ come from the germline V gene. Trimming removed 1 base from V and 0 bases from J, with 7 bases in between. CDR3 loop: CASSLGVASGNTIYF. The CDR3 DNA reads as TGTGCCAGCAGCTTAGGGGTTGCCTCTGGAAACACCATATATTTT.

DNA of the CDR3: TGTGCCAGCAGTTCCGCACGCCGGGGGGCAGATGGCGGGGCCAACGTCCTGACTTTC. This gives the protein CASSSARRGADGGANVLTF. The chain recombines TRBV7-8 with TRBJ2-6, with D perhaps TRBD2 (7 bases). The germline V gene has CDR1 SGHVS and CDR2 FQNEAQ. V shed 6 bases and J shed 4 bases, with 25 bases lying between them. The CDR3 covers 19 residues. Drawing the rest from reference TRBV7-8 and TRBJ2-6, the complete variable domain is GAGVSQSPRYKVAKRGQDVALRCDPISGHVSLFWYQQALGQGPEFLTYFQNEAQLDKSGLPSDRFFAERPEGSVSTLKIQRTQQEDSAVYLCASSSARRGADGGANVLTFGAGSRLTVL.

This clonotype was detected only a few times. The chain is built from TRBV12-3 or TRBV12-4 and TRBJ2-3; TRBD1 aligns across 8 bases. Unmatched junction bases numbered 11, after V lost 7 bases and J lost 2 bases. This CDR3 is 16 amino acids long. The CDR3 DNA reads as TGTGCCAGCAATTCACTTGGGGGACAGGCCACAGATACGCAGTATTTT. This translates into CASNSLGGQATDTQYF.

V and J are TRBV9 and TRBJ1-6; D might be TRBD1 (6 bases). The CDR3 loop spans 14 amino acids. V was clipped by 4 bases and J by 6 bases, with 11 bases between them. The germline CDR1 and CDR2 sequences are SGDLS and YYNGEE. This CDR3 is CASSMGHLNSPLHF. The DNA for the CDR3 is TGTGCCAGCAGCATGGGACACCTTAATTCACCCCTCCACTTT.

This clonotype has just a few counts. The chain joins TRBV28 to TRBJ1-4; a possible D gene is TRBD1 (5 bases). The length of the CDR3 is 17 residues. CDR1 is MDHEN and CDR2 is SYDVKM in the germline V gene. With 6 bases removed from V and 6 bases from J, the gap between germline ends came to 23 bases. The CDR3 nucleotides are TGTGCCAGCAGCTCCGGGACGCCTCCACCTTCGGATGAAAAACTGTTTTTT. Protein sequence: CASSSGTPPPSDEKLFF.

The rearrangement links TRBV9 to TRBJ1-5, with D possibly TRBD1 on 5 matching bases. This CDR3 region has 14 residues. In germline, CDR1 is SGDLS, CDR2 YYNGEE. V was pared by 3 bases and J by 3 bases, with 10 bases between. CDR3 bases: TGTGCCAGCAGCGCTACAGGATCCAATCAGCCCCAGCATTTT. Translating it yields CASSATGSNQPQHF.

The V gene is TRBV7-8, the J gene TRBJ1-6, with D unclear. Trimming took off 4 bases at V and 7 bases at J, with 14 bases between the two ends. In germline, CDR1 is SGHVS, CDR2 FQNEAQ. The CDR3 consists of 15 residues. The DNA for the CDR3 is TGTGCCAGCAGCTCCCGCCCTGGGTTCAATTCACCCCTCCACTTT. It is translated as CASSSRPGFNSPLHF.

J is TRBJ2-1 and V is TRBV7-2; perhaps TRBD2 as D (7 bases). This CDR3 is 15 amino acids long. V lost 2 bases and J lost 6, with 14 bases in between. The V gene's germline CDR1 is SGHTA and CDR2 FQGNSA. CDR3 protein: CASSLPGGHFNEQFF. DNA for the CDR3: TGTGCCAGCAGCTTACCGGGGGGACACTTCAATGAGCAGTTCTTC. The full variable domain, rest sourced from reference TRBV7-2 and TRBJ2-1, is GAGVSQSPSNKVTEKGKDVELRCDPISGHTALYWYRQSLGQGLEFLIYFQGNSAPDKSGLPSDRFSAERTGGSVSTLTIQRTQQEDSAVYLCASSLPGGHFNEQFFGPGTRLTVL.

This clonotype was detected only once. The CDR3 here is CASSVYRGNTGELFF. CDR3 coding DNA: TGTGCCAGCAGCGTATATCGGGGGAACACCGGGGAGCTGTTTTTT. The chain couples TRBV9 to TRBJ2-2; tentatively, D is TRBD2 (5 bases). Trimming stripped 1 base from V and 1 base from J, with 8 bases between. Germline V gives CDR1 SGDLS, CDR2 YYNGEE. This CDR3 has 15 residues.

About this clonotype: This CDR3 is missing its conserved last phenylalanine or tryptophan, likely due to a read error. The chain joins TRBV7-2 to TRBJ2-2; 12 bases align to TRBD2. Germline loops: CDR1 SGHTA, CDR2 FQGNSA. The CDR3 sequence is 16 residues long. The V segment lost 1 base and the J segment 4 bases; nucleotides outside the gene matches: 1. DNA of the CDR3: TGTGCCAGCAGCTTAGAGACTAGCGGGGGCACCGGGGAGCTGTTTTCT. The encoded protein is CASSLETSGGTGELFS.

Concerning this clonotype itself: Being one base from a much bigger clone, this may be a read error. This chain uses TRBV7-6 with TRBJ1-1; D is unclear. CDR1 is SGHVS, CDR2 FNYEAQ, per germline. The CDR3 has 14 amino acids. CDR3 sequence: CVSEDRETNTEAFF. The CDR3 nucleotides read TGTGTCAGCGAAGACCGTGAGACCAACACTGAAGCTTTCTTT.

This clonotype was recorded a few times. The CDR3 region has the DNA TGTGCCAGCAGTCCCCGGACAGGAAGCTCCTACGAGCAGTACGTC. It is translated as CASSPRTGSSYEQYV. The V gene is TRBV28, the J gene TRBJ2-7, with 7 bases that match TRBD1. V gave up 5 bases and J gave up 0 bases; unmatched junction bases: 7. CDR1 and CDR2 (germline): MDHEN, SYDVKM. This CDR3 region has 15 residues.

The genes are TRBV6-1 and TRBJ2-5; weak D call: TRBD1 (6 bases). The CDR3 runs to 15 residues. Germline values: CDR1 MNHNS, CDR2 SASEGT. Trimming removed 4 bases from V and 2 bases from J, with 14 bases in between. The DNA for the CDR3 is TGTGCCAGCAGTGCCCCATGGACAGCTCAAGAGACCCAGTACTTC. This sequence encodes CASSAPWTAQETQYF.

This clonotype turned up a few times. Mismatch with germline at one junction end may stem from a read error. This rearrangement joins TRBV7-2 to TRBJ1-1; TRBD1 might be the D (6 bases). The CDR3 contains 15 residues. Germline CDR1 reads SGHTA; CDR2 reads FQGNSA. The CDR3 DNA sequence: TGTGTCAGCAGCACCTACAGGGTAACGGACACTGAAGCTTTCTTT. This sequence encodes CVSSTYRVTDTEAFF.

Turning to this clonotype: A read error is possible here, since a much larger clone lies one base away. Likely a read error: the CDR3 ends without its conserved phenylalanine or tryptophan. The V call is TRBV7-2, the J call TRBJ2-2, with D unclear. Trimming pared 1 base from V and 3 bases from J, leaving 3 bases between. CDR3 length equals 13 residues. Germline V gene sequence: CDR1 SGHTA, CDR2 FQGNSA. DNA for the CDR3: TGTGCCAGCAGCTTAGGCTACACCGGGGAGCTGTTTCTT. Protein sequence: CASSLGYTGELFL.

V and J are TRBV4-3 and TRBJ2-1, with D maybe TRBD1 (6 bases). CDR3 size: 19 residues. Looked up from germline, CDR1 is LGHNA and CDR2 is YSLEER. Trimming took 3 bases from V and 0 from J, leaving 21 bases between them. This chain's CDR3 is CASSHRNRAMGSSYNEQFF. For the CDR3, the DNA is TGCGCCAGCAGCCATCGCAACAGGGCGATGGGTAGCTCCTACAATGAGCAGTTCTTC.